This T cell receptor (beta chain) is from a study of CD8 T cells in Susac syndrome. About the research overall: The Susac syndrome patients were therapy-naive, on corticosteroids, or on intravenous immunoglobulin alone at blood draw.

Notes on this clonotype: Its cognate antigen is unknown.

The sequenced target, TCR beta, came from blood CD8+ and CD4+ T cells. The CDR3 runs to 14 residues. Germline V gene data show CDR1 as SQVTM and CDR2 as ANQGSEA. V was trimmed by 4 bases and J by 8 bases, leaving 20 bases between them. The study's findings and limits: Total CD8+ repertoires held approximately 15 Susac-specific public clones, while CD8+ TEMRA repertoires held five or six.

Random-hexamer reverse transcription was applied to roughly 0.5 to 1 ug RNA. The amplification used immunoSEQ multiplex PCR on TCR beta CDR3; it spanned 54 Vbeta and 13 Jbeta. TCRdb used MiXCR to reprocess the immunoSEQ multiplex PCR reads, holding one entry per CDR3 protein. The sample gives more than 80,000 distinct CDR3 sequences, approximately 94% of which show up once; approximately 0.41% is in the top ten. The sequencing input was CD8+ T cells from PBMCs. The source is a human donor with Susac syndrome. The V call is TRBV29-1, the J call TRBJ1-2; D uncertain. The CDR3 DNA is TGCAGCGTTGGTGGGAGTCCGCAACAGCCGGGCTACACCTTC. Protein sequence: CSVGGSPQQPGYTF.